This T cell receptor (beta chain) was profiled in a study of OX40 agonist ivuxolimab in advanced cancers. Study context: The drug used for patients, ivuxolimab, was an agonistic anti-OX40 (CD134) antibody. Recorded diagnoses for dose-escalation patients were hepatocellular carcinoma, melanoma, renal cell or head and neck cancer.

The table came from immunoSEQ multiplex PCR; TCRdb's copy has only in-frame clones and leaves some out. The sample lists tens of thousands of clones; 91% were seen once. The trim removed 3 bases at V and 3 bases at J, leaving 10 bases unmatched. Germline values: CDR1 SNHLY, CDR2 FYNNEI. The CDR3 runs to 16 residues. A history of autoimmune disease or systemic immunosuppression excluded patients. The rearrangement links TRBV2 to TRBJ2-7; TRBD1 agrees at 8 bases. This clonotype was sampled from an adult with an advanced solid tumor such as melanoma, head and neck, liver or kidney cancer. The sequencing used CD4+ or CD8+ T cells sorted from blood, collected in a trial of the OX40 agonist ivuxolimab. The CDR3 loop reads CASSEPAGTGYYEQYF. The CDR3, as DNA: TGTGCCAGCAGTGAGCCCGCCGGGACAGGCTACTACGAGCAGTACTTC.